What follows are 11 T cell receptor beta chains derived from one specimen sequenced in a study of T-cell memory formation after mild COVID-19. Each CDR3 protein gets one entry after TCRdb re-called the 5' RACE reads with MiXCR. The data hold hundreds of thousands of distinct CDR3 sequences, with approximately 15% observed a single time. Sequencing was done on a sample of PBMCs or a T cell subset sorted from them (not recorded which). The receptors here all came from a man between 18 and 29 years old who had mild COVID-19 (a few samples of this study predate the infection). Cell type and time point are not known.

This clonotype was observed a few times. This rearrangement joins TRBV12-3 or TRBV12-4 to TRBJ2-1; 12 bases fit TRBD2. Unmatched junction bases numbered 9, after V lost 2 bases and J lost 1 base. CDR3 length: 19 amino acids. CDR3 DNA: TGTGCCAGCAGTTTAAGGGCTAGCGGGGGGGCCCGTTCCTACAATGAGCAGTTCTTC. Translated: CASSLRASGGARSYNEQFF.

The sample holds a few counts of this clonotype. The chain links TRBV4-1 to TRBJ2-5; 7 bases map to TRBD1. Germline CDR1 is MGHRA and CDR2 is YSYEKL. This CDR3 has 16 residues. Trimming took 0 bases from V and 4 from J; bases not matched to a gene: 8. CDR3 residues: CASSQDLRGPGETQYF. In nucleotides, the CDR3 is TGCGCCAGCAGCCAAGATCTGAGGGGGCCTGGAGAGACCCAGTACTTC.

The chain couples TRBV6-6 to TRBJ1-5; 8 nucleotides align to TRBD1. V dropped 4 bases and J dropped 6; count of bases not matched to a gene: 5. Germline CDR1 is MNHNY and CDR2 is SVGAGI (reference sequence). The CDR3 totals 14 residues. CDR3 sequence (DNA): TGTGCCAGCAGTTTCTACAGGGGGGGTCAGCCCCAGCATTTT. This encodes CASSFYRGGQPQHF.

This clonotype was seen just once. This sequence joins TRBV6-1 and TRBJ2-7, with 7 positions matching TRBD2. This CDR3 is 16 amino acids long. The germline V gene has CDR1 MNHNS and CDR2 SASEGT. V shed 4 bases, J shed 3 bases, and the junction held 12 bases outside the gene matches. The CDR3 is CASSGDLGGGFYEQYF. CDR3 nucleotide sequence: TGTGCCAGCAGTGGGGATTTGGGCGGGGGATTCTACGAGCAGTACTTC.

A few counts support this clonotype. The chain combines TRBV29-1 with TRBJ2-7, with D uncertain. Trimming stripped 4 bases from V and 0 bases from J, with 7 bases between. The CDR3 covers 12 residues. The germline V gene has CDR1 SQVTM and CDR2 ANQGSEA. This chain's CDR3 is CSVVTLSYEQYV. DNA for the CDR3: TGCAGCGTTGTAACGCTCTCCTACGAGCAGTACGTC.

V gene TRBV12-3 or TRBV12-4 combines with J gene TRBJ1-5; weak D call: TRBD1 (5 bases). This CDR3 has 13 residues. Deletions cut 6 bases from V and 0 bases from J, with 6 bases between. CDR3 sequence (DNA): TGTGCCAGCAGGGGGGATAGCAATCAGCCCCAGCATTTT. Protein: CASRGDSNQPQHF.

In this sample, this clonotype turned up a few times. The CDR3 here is CASSEITGGPSTDTQYF. CDR3 nucleotides: TGTGCCAGCAGTGAAATCACGGGGGGGCCTAGCACAGATACGCAGTATTTT. The chain is built from TRBV2 and TRBJ2-3, with TRBD2 matching over 8 bases. This CDR3 has 17 amino acids. With 2 bases clipped from V and 0 bases from J, the junction kept 7 bases outside the gene matches. Germline V gene data show CDR1 as SNHLY and CDR2 as FYNNEI.

This clonotype was counted a few times. The chain uses TRBV5-1 and TRBJ2-7; tentatively, D is TRBD1 (6 bases). The CDR3 has 15 residues. The V and J ends lost 4 bases and 4 bases respectively, with 18 bases between them. CDR1 is SGHRS, CDR2 YFSETQ, per germline. The CDR3 reads CASSQSFAGAYEQYF. The CDR3 DNA reads as TGCGCCAGCAGCCAAAGCTTCGCAGGGGCGTACGAGCAGTACTTC. The entire variable domain, with the rest obtained from reference TRBV5-1 and TRBJ2-7, is as follows: KAGVTQTPRYLIKTRGQQVTLSCSPISGHRSVSWYQQTPGQGLQFLFEYFSETQRNKGNFPGRFSGRQFSNSRSEMNVSTLELGDSALYLCASSQSFAGAYEQYFGPGTRLTVT.

This clonotype has a count of ten or more. This chain links TRBV5-5 with TRBJ2-3; D not certain. The CDR3 totals 12 residues. The V and J ends lost 4 bases and 6 bases respectively, with 9 bases between them. CDR1 SGHKS and CDR2 YYEKEE come from the germline V gene (reference sequence). The CDR3 nucleotides are TGTGCCAGCAGCCTGGGTGTGGATACGCAGTATTTT. It yields the protein CASSLGVDTQYF.

This clonotype was seen only a few times. The rearrangement joins TRBV7-2 to TRBJ1-3, with D possibly TRBD1 on 6 matching bases. V shed 4 bases and J shed 4 bases, with 11 bases lying between them. The CDR3 contains 14 residues. Germline V gives CDR1 SGHTA, CDR2 FQGNSA. In nucleotides, the CDR3 is TGTGCCAGCAGCTCCGGGACAAGAGGAAACACCATATATTTT. Amino acid sequence: CASSSGTRGNTIYF.

The chain uses TRBV7-8 and TRBJ1-2; TRBD1 agrees at 8 bases. Germline CDR1 reads SGHVS; CDR2 reads FQNEAQ. Losses at the gene ends were 4 bases for V and 4 bases for J; bases not matched to a gene: 23. The CDR3 consists of 20 residues. CDR3 region: CASSSTPLGSYVRGLYGYTF. The CDR3 bases are TGTGCCAGCAGCTCCACCCCCCTCGGTTCGTACGTCAGGGGGCTCTATGGCTACACCTTC.